This entry concerns a single T cell receptor (beta chain). In this sample, this clone turned up once. Its antigen remains undetermined. Qualities for individual bases were not recorded, and no much larger clone is one base off. This entry is derived from a study of a mutant IDH1 vaccine in newly diagnosed glioma (dated by TCRdb to about 2021). For the wider study: Vaccination began 4-6 weeks after radiotherapy alone, or alongside temozolomide cycles in the chemotherapy-containing groups. Of the 25 to 35 treated patients, approximately 62% were male and about 40% were female, and a mean age of roughly 40 years was recorded. Before enrollment, most patients had been given radiochemotherapy with temozolomide as standard therapy, while the rest had received either radiotherapy alone or temozolomide alone. The week-35 safety follow-up was designated visit V12, and the week-47 end of study was designated visit V13. Peripheral blood was drawn at six visits: V03 (baseline), V05, V07, V10, V12 and V13. For exploratory analyses, around 23 treated patients had longitudinal TCRB deep sequencing done wherever samples were available.

Receptors were amplified or captured by the immunoSEQ multiplex PCR assay. Rearranged TCR beta chain sequences were amplified using the hsTCRB Kit according to the manufacturer's protocol. Sequencing of TCRB libraries was carried out on an Illumina MiSeq. On the authors' methods: The proprietary platform of the kit vendor was used for demultiplexing, trimming and gene mapping. In its TCRdb copy, this immuneACCESS table keeps in-frame sequences only and misses some clones. Where compared with another copy, unresolved V genes explain less than half of these, and the others have no known cause. The DNA was the basis for D and trimming; V, J and clone size are from that table. This sample lists 30,000 or so clones; 89% were detected once. The ten largest clones capture around 2.4% of the sample. General study outcomes and caveats: Immune responses induced by the vaccine were seen in about 93% of patients across multiple MHC alleles. Pseudoprogression appeared unrelated to alterations in the top peripheral T cell clonotypes detected by TCRB sequencing. Availability determined which PBMC samples were chosen for TCRB deep sequencing. According to the authors, sample limitations meant that analyses of patient blood samples could not be reproduced.

CDR1 SGDLS and CDR2 YYNGEE were looked up in the germline V gene. Trimming costs V 2 bases and J 7 bases, and their ends lie 15 bases apart. The CDR3 measures 15 amino acids from cysteine to phenylalanine. The read is trimmed to its CDR3 DNA, 45 bases read in frame from base 1. The meaning of the sample's time point label: week 47, end of study. Each vaccine dose was 300 ug of a 20-mer mutant IDH1 peptide in Montanide, given subcutaneously with topical imiquimod. Patients were given eight vaccinations, in weeks 1, 3, 5, 7, 11, 15, 19 and 23, which matched visits V03 through V10. Newly diagnosed WHO grade 3 or 4 IDH1-mutant astrocytomas showing loss of nuclear ATRX were present in the donors. The samples were drawn from NOA16, a multicentre, single-arm, open-label phase I trial in Germany that tested a mutant IDH1 peptide vaccine in humans for the first time. Genomic DNA for TCRB sequencing was extracted from EDTA blood using the DNeasy Blood and Tissue Kit.

The chain was built from TRBV9 and TRBJ1-4; no D segment can be confidently identified. The source is a man in his forties with glioma. The input for sequencing was PBMCs, taken from a glioma patient whose treatment included an IDH1 peptide vaccine. The CDR3 reads CASSVGSTKSEKLFF. The DNA sequence follows: TGTGCCAGCAGCGTGGGCAGCACAAAGTCTGAAAAACTGTTTTTT.